Below are 21 T cell receptor beta chains sequenced from a single sample in a study of T cell repertoires in cytomegalovirus infection. TCRdb processed the reads anew with MiXCR; each CDR3 protein has one entry. The table has 650,000 to 850,000 distinct CDR3 sequences, almost 30% seen once. Antigen specificity for these receptors is unknown. The sample consisted of cultured CD8+ T cells from PBMCs, taken from culture after CMV antigen stimulation. All receptors derive from a human donor in good health (CMV status not recorded). Some clones in this sample may be carry-over from other donors' samples.

A few counts support this clonotype. The chain has TRBV6-5 and TRBJ1-1; perhaps TRBD1 as D (5 bases). This CDR3 is built from 14 residues. The V gene lost 5 bases and the J gene lost 6 bases, with 16 bases spanning the gap. Germline V gives CDR1 MNHEY, CDR2 SVGAGI. As DNA, the CDR3 is TGTGCCAGCAGTCCCCCCCAGGGAACCCCTGAAGCTTTCTTT. Protein sequence: CASSPPQGTPEAFF.

This clonotype was observed a few times. V gene TRBV7-9 combines with J gene TRBJ1-1; 8 positions agree with TRBD1. Germline V gene sequence: CDR1 SEHNR, CDR2 FQNEAQ (reference sequence). This CDR3 has 16 amino acids. V trimming: 5 bases; J trimming: 0 bases; junction bases outside the gene matches: 8. CDR3 amino acids: CASSPGDRLVNTEAFF. The CDR3 region has the DNA TGTGCCAGCAGCCCTGGGGACAGGCTGGTGAACACTGAAGCTTTCTTT.

CDR3 in DNA: TGTGCCAGCAGTCCCCTGGCAGACCTGGGCTCGAACACTGAAGCTTTCTTT. Translating gives CASSPLADLGSNTEAFF. The chain uses TRBV27 and TRBJ1-1; unclear D gene. Germline V gene data show CDR1 as MNHEY and CDR2 as SMNVEV (reference sequence). The V and J ends lost 5 bases and 1 base respectively, with 20 bases between them. CDR3 length equals 17 residues.

The J gene is TRBJ2-1, the V gene TRBV28; no firm D call. The V gene lost 6 bases and the J gene lost 4 bases, with 10 bases spanning the gap. The length of the CDR3 is 13 residues. CDR1 and CDR2 from the germline V gene are MDHEN and SYDVKM. CDR3 loop: CASSRTWYNEQFF. In DNA form, the CDR3 reads TGTGCCAGCAGCCGAACCTGGTACAATGAGCAGTTCTTC.

The rearrangement links TRBV7-3 to TRBJ1-1, with TRBD1 matching over 10 bases. The CDR3 has 16 residues. Germline V CDR1 and CDR2: SGHTA, FQGTGA. The V segment lost 5 bases and the J segment 1 base; nucleotides outside the gene matches: 7. For the CDR3, the DNA is TGTGCCAGCAGCCCCGGACAGGGGGAACCGAACACTGAAGCTTTCTTT. This sequence encodes CASSPGQGEPNTEAFF.

The genes are TRBV25-1 and TRBJ2-1; 8 nucleotides agree with TRBD1. This CDR3 region has 16 residues. Germline trimming cut 3 bases from V and 5 bases from J; bases unmatched to any gene: 9. Germline CDR1 reads MGHDK; CDR2 reads SYGVNS. The CDR3 region is CASSERPGQDHNEQFF. For the CDR3, the DNA is TGTGCCAGCAGTGAGCGTCCGGGACAGGACCACAATGAGCAGTTCTTC. The variable domain in full, with the rest retrieved from reference TRBV25-1 and TRBJ2-1, is EADIYQTPRYLVIGTGKKITLECSQTMGHDKMYWYQQDPGMELHLIHYSYGVNSTEKGDLSSESTVSRIRTEHFPLTLESARPSHTSQYLCASSERPGQDHNEQFFGPGTRLTVL.

The chain couples TRBV7-9 to TRBJ1-4; 10 positions match TRBD1. CDR3 length: 16 residues. The germline V gene has CDR1 SEHNR and CDR2 FQNEAQ (reference sequence). Trimming at V came to 6 bases and at J to 8 bases, leaving 12 bases not matched to a gene. CDR3 residues: CASSSNSGTGEEKLFF. DNA for the CDR3: TGTGCCAGCAGTTCTAACAGCGGGACAGGGGAAGAAAAACTGTTTTTT.

This clonotype was counted between two and nine times. This sequence joins TRBV7-9 and TRBJ2-3; D is perhaps TRBD1 (5 bases). Per the germline V gene, CDR1 is SEHNR and CDR2 is FQNEAQ (reference sequence). V was clipped by 1 base and J by 4 bases, with 9 bases between them. The CDR3 is 14 amino acids. This chain's CDR3 is CASSLGSGPDTQYF. The DNA for the CDR3 is TGTGCCAGCAGCTTAGGTTCAGGGCCAGATACGCAGTATTTT.

This clonotype has more than one count but fewer than ten. V and J are TRBV20-1 and TRBJ2-7, with 7 positions matching TRBD1. The CDR3 covers 13 residues. V trimming: 4 bases; J trimming: 2 bases; junction bases outside the gene matches: 5. Germline V CDR1 and CDR2: DFQATT, SNEGSKA (reference sequence). The CDR3 DNA reads TGCAGTGCTACACCGGGACAGACCTACGAGCAGTACTTC. It is translated as CSATPGQTYEQYF.

This clonotype was counted only a few times. The CDR3 bases are TGTGCCAGCAGTAGAGTCGGCTCGCGGGGGGGCTCCTACAATGAGCAGTTCTTC. It yields the protein CASSRVGSRGGSYNEQFF. The rearrangement links TRBV27 to TRBJ2-1, with 9 bases identical to TRBD2. CDR1 MNHEY and CDR2 SMNVEV come from the germline V gene (reference sequence). V was pared by 5 bases and J by 0 bases, with 11 bases of the junction left unmatched. CDR3 length: 18 amino acids.

The chain combines TRBV6-2 or TRBV6-3 with TRBJ2-7; D possibly corresponds to TRBD1 (6 bases). This CDR3 comprises 15 residues. Germline CDR1 and CDR2: MNHEY and SVGEGT. The germline V and J ends were trimmed by 6 bases and 0 bases, with 15 bases remaining between them. The CDR3 coding sequence is TGTGCCAGCAGCCCACAGGGTCTTTTCTCCTACGAGCAGTACTTC. Translation: CASSPQGLFSYEQYF.

The chain is built from TRBV7-8 and TRBJ2-1, with TRBD1 matching 12 bases. The length of the CDR3 is 16 residues. Trimming took 4 bases from V and 8 from J; bases not matched to a gene: 9. CDR1 and CDR2 (germline): SGHVS, FQNEAQ. CDR3 loop: CASSSPRDRGRDEQFF. The CDR3 DNA reads as TGTGCCAGCAGCTCACCCCGGGACAGGGGGCGCGATGAGCAGTTCTTC.

V usage is TRBV7-8 and J usage is TRBJ2-1; the match to TRBD2 covers 13 bases. Germline values: CDR1 SGHVS, CDR2 FQNEAQ. J lost 12 bases, V lost 5 bases, and 10 bases had no gene match. The CDR3 length is 15 residues. DNA of the CDR3: TGTGCCAGCAGCGGGAAACTAGCGGGGGGGCTTGGGCAGTTCTTC. Its protein product is CASSGKLAGGLGQFF.

This chain links TRBV6-8 with TRBJ1-6; 11 bases map to TRBD1. Germline-derived CDR1 and CDR2 are MNHGY and SAAAGT. This CDR3 comprises 18 residues. The trim removed 2 bases at V and 7 bases at J, leaving 10 bases unmatched. Here the CDR3 reads CASSYGMGQGVENSPLHF. DNA for the CDR3: TGTGCCAGCAGTTACGGGATGGGACAGGGGGTTGAAAATTCACCCCTCCACTTT.

The V gene is TRBV6-2 or TRBV6-3, the J gene TRBJ2-7; tentative D call: TRBD1 (6 bases). V was trimmed by 2 bases and J by 2 bases, leaving 13 bases between them. This CDR3 is built from 15 residues. Germline CDR1 and CDR2: MNHEY and SVGEGT. CDR3 region: CASSYRTGSTYEQYV. DNA of the CDR3: TGTGCCAGCAGTTACCGCACAGGGTCGACCTACGAGCAGTACGTC.

This clonotype turned up a few times. The chain joins TRBV12-3 or TRBV12-4 to TRBJ2-7, with 7 nucleotides matching TRBD2. The CDR3 consists of 13 residues. The V gene end was trimmed by 5 bases and the J gene end by 7 bases; junction bases not matched to a gene: 8. The CDR3 spells CASSDGLVREQYF. For the CDR3, the DNA is TGTGCCAGCAGTGACGGACTAGTTAGGGAGCAGTACTTC.

The J gene is TRBJ2-1, the V gene TRBV12-3 or TRBV12-4, with D unclear. The CDR3 totals 16 residues. V was shortened by 3 bases and J by 7 bases, with 19 bases between the two germline ends. The CDR3 protein is CASSFRGSINWNEQFF. As DNA, the CDR3 is TGTGCCAGCAGTTTCCGAGGCAGCATCAATTGGAATGAGCAGTTCTTC.

CDR3 in amino acids: CASSGIGDRGHGYTF. The CDR3 nucleotides read TGTGCCAGCAGCGGAATAGGGGACAGGGGTCATGGCTACACCTTC. This chain uses TRBV7-6 with TRBJ1-2; 10 bases fit TRBD1. This CDR3 comprises 15 residues. J gave up 6 bases and V 5 bases, and 9 bases lay outside the gene matches. The V gene's germline CDR1 is SGHVS and CDR2 FNYEAQ.

J is TRBJ1-1 and V is TRBV4-1, with D possibly matching TRBD1 (5 bases). In germline, CDR1 is MGHRA, CDR2 YSYEKL. V was shortened by 4 bases and J by 4 bases, with 10 bases between the two germline ends. The CDR3 is 13 residues long. As DNA, the CDR3 is TGCGCCAGCAGCCCTCGGGGGTTCACTGAAGCTTTCTTT. Amino acid sequence: CASSPRGFTEAFF.

This clonotype was observed at least ten times. This sequence joins TRBV10-3 and TRBJ2-3, with D perhaps given as TRBD1 or TRBD2 (5 bases each). CDR3 size: 11 residues. The V and J ends lost 6 bases and 6 bases respectively, with 7 bases between them. Germline CDR1 is ENHRY and CDR2 is SYGVKD. CDR3: CAIRGTDTQYF. The CDR3 DNA is TGTGCCATCAGGGGGACGGATACGCAGTATTTT.

The CDR3 nucleotides are TGTGCCAGCAGAGGGGGCGATGAGACCCAGTACTTC. Its protein product is CASRGGDETQYF. J is TRBJ2-5 and V is TRBV2; 7 nucleotides match TRBD1. Germline CDR1 SNHLY, CDR2 FYNNEI. This CDR3 region has 12 residues. The V gene end was trimmed by 6 bases and the J gene end by 5 bases; junction bases not matched to a gene: 3.